This T cell receptor beta chain was recovered during a study of blood T cell repertoires in COVID-19. Overall study: The United States, Italy and Spain supplied acute and convalescent COVID-19 samples. T cells, B-cell-depleted T cells, or PBMCs provided the cDNA or gDNA that served as material.

Under the authors' procedure: Nucleated cell counts were estimated from reference gene primer amplification. The assay was immunoSEQ multiplex PCR, and TCRdb's table has in-frame clones only and misses some. V and J calls and clone size are those listed in that table; D and trimming were worked out from the DNA. The repertoire holds 150,000 to 180,000 clones, about 86% seen once, with about 31% in the top ten. The CDR3 has 17 amino acids. Germline-derived CDR1 and CDR2 are LGHDT and YNNKEL (reference sequence). Germline trimming cut 0 bases from V and 4 bases from J; bases unmatched to any gene: 9. The chain recombines TRBV3-1 (or the pseudogene TRBV3-2) with TRBJ2-5; 9 bases match TRBD1. The clonotype was recovered from a woman aged 55-75 years with acute or convalescent COVID-19. What was sequenced was peripheral blood. The CDR3 DNA reads TGTGCCAGCAGCCAAGATGCGGGGACAGGGAGTGGAGAGACCCAGTACTTC. Translation gives CASSQDAGTGSGETQYF.